The clone carrying this T cell receptor beta chain has at least ten counts. Its antigen is not known. These data come from a study of identical twins. One entry per CDR3 protein, called by TCRdb with MiXCR from the 5' RACE reads. The sample consists of about 890,000 distinct CDR3 sequences, approximately 13% of them appearing once. Findings and caveats of the study: Out-of-frame alpha sequences shared between twins exhibited an excess of low generation probability. In cord blood, abundant beta clonotypes had fewer insertions; memory showed no trend.

Germline assignment: CDR1 MGHRA and CDR2 YSYEKL. The ends were cut back, 4 bases at V and 8 bases at J, with 8 bases in the middle. This CDR3 is 11 amino acids long. The data also belong to a second study, concerning yellow fever vaccine responses in identical twins. From that report: Twins' T cell vaccine responses reportedly looked partly convergent, partly personalized.

Sequenced sample: PBMCs. This chain uses TRBV4-1 with TRBJ1-2; no definite D call. This sequence was found in a woman under 30 in good health. In DNA form, the CDR3 reads TGCGCCAGCAGCCTGGGGAGAGGCTACACCTTC. Protein sequence: CASSLGRGYTF.